The 10 T cell receptor beta chains in this list originate from one sample, sequenced in a study of CD8+ T cells in alopecia areata. Extraction of RNA preceded its reverse transcription into cDNA, which served as the sequencing template. The protocol was immunoSEQ multiplex PCR, while the TCRdb copy is restricted to in-frame clones and leaves out a portion. The record shows about 110,000 clones for this sample, with no singletons present. Sequencing was done on a sample of lesional skin. The receptors were sampled from a C3H/HeJ mouse with alopecia areata. The strain's MHC haplotype is H2-k.

This clone was observed a handful of times. Gene names follow the mouse nomenclature. The CDR3 extends 4 residues past the end of the read, so its final part is completed from the germline J gene. V and J are TRBV31 and TRBJ2-2; 10 positions agree with TRBD2. CDR1 GKSSPN and CDR2 SITVG come from the germline V gene. V lost 0 bases to trimming and J lost 0 bases; unmatched junction nucleotides: 4. The CDR3 spans 17 residues. The CDR3 region is CAWSLFWGGPNTGQLYF. The part of the CDR3 DNA that was read is TGTGCCTGGAGTCTGTTCTGGGGGGGCCCAAACACCGGG.

Only a few counts were recorded for this clone. Gene names denote mouse genes. The CDR3 extends 4 residues past the end of the read, so its final part is completed from the germline J gene. This sequence joins TRBV13-3 and TRBJ2-5, with TRBD2 matching 11 bases. Germline trimming cut 5 bases from V and 0 bases from J; bases unmatched to any gene: 8. This CDR3 is built from 17 residues. Germline V gives CDR1 NNHDY, CDR2 SYVADS. CDR3: CASSLRDWGFNQDTQYF. CDR3 bases read: TGTGCCAGCAGCCTCCGGGACTGGGGGTTTAACCAAGAC.

This clone was counted a few times. The genes and germline here are from mouse. With the read ending 4 residues before the CDR3 end, the germline J gene is used to fill in that end. The chain carries TRBV13-3 and TRBJ1-1; D is possibly TRBD1 (6 bases). The CDR3 is made up of 11 amino acids. Germline V gene lookup returns CDR1 NNHDY and CDR2 SYVADS. CDR3 bases read: TGTGCCAGCTCTCAGGGGACA. The encoded protein is CASSQGT. The entire CDR3 sequence reads CASSQGTEVFF.

Comment on this clone: All gene names here are mouse names. The missing CDR3 end, 4 residues past where the read stops, is filled in from the germline J gene. The chain employs TRBV1 and TRBJ2-5; 12 nucleotides line up with TRBD2. The CDR3 contains 16 residues. The J segment lost 1 base and the V segment lost 5 bases, leaving 4 bases of the junction unmatched. Looked up from germline, CDR1 is NSQYPW and CDR2 is LRSPGD (reference sequence). The DNA read from the CDR3 is TGCACCTGCAGTCCTCGGACTGGGGGGGACCAAGAC. It codes for CTCSPRTGGDQD. The complete CDR3 reads CTCSPRTGGDQDTQYF.

This clone appeared a few times. Gene names and germline refer to mouse. The read finishes 4 residues shy of the CDR3 end, and the germline J gene is used to complete it. The chain recombines TRBV13-3 with TRBJ2-1; TRBD1 aligns across 7 bases. The CDR3 consists of 14 residues. Germline CDR1 is NNHDY and CDR2 is SYVADS. CDR3 amino acids: CASRTTGAGAEQFF. The sequenced CDR3 bases are TGTGCCAGCAGGACCACAGGGGCGGGGGCT.

On this clone itself: Gene names are mouse gene names. Coverage ceases 4 residues before the CDR3 finishes, and the germline J gene fills in the end. The chain joins TRBV13-1 to TRBJ1-1; maybe TRBD1 (5 bases). Germline CDR1 NSHNY, CDR2 SYGAGN. The CDR3 extends over 14 amino acids. Incomplete CDR3 DNA: TGTGCCAGCAGTGATGCCCCCGGACAAACA. It translates to CASSDAPGQT. The complete CDR3 sequence is CASSDAPGQTEVFF.

In this sample, this clone turned up many times. The genes are named according to mouse. The read comes to an end 4 residues before the CDR3 does, leaving the germline J gene to fill in the end. The chain joins TRBV13-3 to TRBJ1-2; tentatively, D is TRBD1 (5 bases). V shed 0 bases and J shed 0 bases, with 9 bases lying between them. This CDR3 is 15 amino acids long. Germline values: CDR1 NNHDY, CDR2 SYVADS. The CDR3: CASSDEGVSNSDYTF. The CDR3 DNA, read in part, is TGTGCCAGCAGTGATGAAGGGGTTTCAAACTCC.

This clone was seen many times. Mouse gene names and germline throughout. The read ends 4 residues before the CDR3 terminus; that terminus is restored from the germline J gene. The rearrangement links TRBV13-3 to TRBJ2-1; no clear D gene. Trimming took off 2 bases at V and 5 bases at J, with 5 bases between the two ends. The germline V gene has CDR1 NNHDY and CDR2 SYVADS. The CDR3 runs 12 residues. The sequenced part of the CDR3 DNA is TGTGCCAGCAGTGAAGACAATGCT. Its protein product is CASSEDNA. The entire CDR3 protein is CASSEDNAEQFF.

This clone was detected a few times. The gene symbols are mouse symbols. Read coverage stops 4 residues before the CDR3 terminus; the germline J gene supplies the remainder. This rearrangement joins TRBV14 to TRBJ1-1; 9 nucleotides line up with TRBD1. Germline V CDR1 and CDR2: SGHDT, FRDEAV. CDR3 length equals 11 residues. The sequenced CDR3 bases are TGTGCCAGCAGGGGACAGGGA. As protein: CASRGQG. Given in full, the CDR3 is CASRGQGEVFF. Full variable domain (missing parts from reference TRBV14 and TRBJ1-1): EAGVTQSPRYAVLQEGQAVSFWCDPISGHDTLYWYQQPRDQGPQLLVYFRDEAVIDNSQLPSDRFSAVRPKGTNSTLKIQSAKQGDTATYLCASRGQGEVFFGKGTRLTVV.

This clone was seen a handful of times. The gene names given are mouse names. The CDR3 is cut off 4 residues early in the read; its end comes from the germline J gene. This chain uses TRBV19 with TRBJ1-1; 9 bases match TRBD1. V shed 10 bases, J shed 4 bases, and the junction held 5 bases outside the gene matches. CDR3 length equals 12 residues. CDR1 and CDR2 from the germline V gene are FNHDT and SITEND (reference sequence). CDR3 in amino acids: CAPLTGGTEVFF. Incomplete CDR3 DNA: TGTGCCCCCTTGACAGGGGGCACA.